The 21 T cell receptor beta chains below come from one sample, sequenced in a study of blood T cell repertoires in COVID-19. Sequenced by immunoSEQ multiplex PCR; TCRdb stores in-frame clones only, minus some. The sample carries some 250,000 clones, around 86% recorded once. Sequenced: peripheral blood. The source is a man aged 30 to 39 who had recovered from COVID-19.

The CDR3 coding sequence is TGTGCCAGCAGCTTGCAAAGCGGGGGTCAAAATGAGCAGTTCTTC. Protein product: CASSLQSGGQNEQFF. The chain recombines TRBV5-4 with TRBJ2-1, with 8 bases identical to TRBD2. Per the germline V gene, CDR1 is SGHNT and CDR2 is YYREEE (reference sequence). This CDR3 comprises 15 residues. The ends lost 1 base at V and 7 bases at J; junction bases unmatched: 7.

The gene calls are TRBV4-2 and TRBJ1-5; D gene ambiguous. V lost 4 bases and J 1 base, leaving 14 bases between the germline ends. CDR3 length: 16 amino acids. Germline CDR1 reads LGHNA; CDR2 reads YNFKEQ. The CDR3 loop reads CASSPPRGMSNQPQHF. The CDR3 bases are TGTGCCAGCAGCCCCCCCAGAGGCATGAGCAATCAGCCCCAGCATTTT.

The rearrangement joins TRBV20-1 to TRBJ2-7, with TRBD2 as a possible D gene (5 bases). The CDR3 consists of 11 residues. Trimming took off 3 bases at V and 4 bases at J, with 7 bases between the two ends. Germline CDR1 and CDR2: DFQATT and SNEGSKA (reference sequence). CDR3 amino acids: CSARDFYEQYF. The CDR3 DNA is TGCAGTGCTAGGGACTTTTACGAGCAGTACTTC.

The chain couples TRBV28 to TRBJ2-3; D remains ambiguous. The ends were cut back, 7 bases at V and 2 bases at J, with 4 bases in the middle. The CDR3 length is 11 residues. Germline V gives CDR1 MDHEN, CDR2 SYDVKM. CDR3 amino acids: CASTNTDTQYF. In DNA, the CDR3 is TGTGCCAGCACCAACACAGATACGCAGTATTTT.

The chain employs TRBV30 and TRBJ1-4, with 9 bases fitting TRBD1. The germline CDR1 and CDR2 sequences are GTSNPN and SVGIG (reference sequence). The V segment lost 3 bases and the J segment 7 bases; nucleotides outside the gene matches: 15. There are 17 residues in the CDR3. The CDR3 nucleotides are TGTGCCTGGAGGGGGGACAGGGTAAACCCCACGGCTGAAAAACTGTTTTTT. Residues: CAWRGDRVNPTAEKLFF.

This chain joins TRBV5-1 and TRBJ2-5; TRBD1 matches 9 bases. Germline V gene lookup returns CDR1 SGHRS and CDR2 YFSETQ. The J segment lost 0 bases and the V segment lost 4 bases, leaving 4 bases of the junction unmatched. This CDR3 is 15 amino acids long. Written as DNA, the CDR3 is TGCGCCAGCAGCGGGACAGGGACGTACCAAGAGACCCAGTACTTC. Its protein product is CASSGTGTYQETQYF.

The chain carries TRBV3-1 (or the pseudogene TRBV3-2) and TRBJ2-5; perhaps TRBD2 as D (5 bases). The CDR3 runs 16 residues. Germline V gene sequence: CDR1 LGHDT, CDR2 YNNKEL (reference sequence). V lost 0 bases to trimming and J lost 4 bases, with 15 bases between them. CDR3 coding DNA: TGTGCCAGCAGCCAAGAACGAGGGAATTTGGCAGAGACCCAGTACTTC. Residues: CASSQERGNLAETQYF.

The J gene is TRBJ2-1, the V gene TRBV7-2, with 9 bases fitting TRBD1. This CDR3 spans 14 amino acids. The V gene end was trimmed by 5 bases and the J gene end by 9 bases; junction bases not matched to a gene: 8. The V gene's germline CDR1 is SGHTA and CDR2 FQGNSA. In DNA form, the CDR3 reads TGTGCCAGCAGCCTATACAGGGGGCTGGCTGAGCAGTTCTTC. This encodes CASSLYRGLAEQFF.

The gene calls are TRBV19 and TRBJ1-2; D ambiguous. The CDR3 covers 14 residues. V lost 5 bases and J lost 0, with 10 bases in between. Looked up from germline, CDR1 is LNHDA and CDR2 is SQIVND (reference sequence). The CDR3 reads CASSPRGANYGYTF. In DNA form, the CDR3 reads TGTGCCAGTAGTCCCCGGGGAGCTAACTATGGCTACACCTTC.

The chain employs TRBV10-3 and TRBJ2-1; TRBD1 agrees at 7 bases. V trimming: 7 bases; J trimming: 9 bases; junction bases outside the gene matches: 6. CDR1 ENHRY and CDR2 SYGVKD come from the germline V gene. This CDR3 contains 12 residues. In DNA form, the CDR3 reads TGTGCCATCACTACCCAGGGGGTTGAGCAGTTCTTC. It yields the protein CAITTQGVEQFF.

V and J are TRBV7-6 and TRBJ2-2; D might be TRBD1 (5 bases). V was pared by 2 bases and J by 7 bases, with 23 bases between. The CDR3 spans 18 residues. Germline CDR1 SGHVS, CDR2 FNYEAQ. DNA of the CDR3: TGTGCCAGCAGCTTACTCAGTTCGGGCAGGGTCTTAATCGGGGAGCTGTTTTTT. Amino acid sequence: CASSLLSSGRVLIGELFF.

The V call is TRBV7-2, the J call TRBJ1-1, with D perhaps matching TRBD1 (6 bases). CDR3 length: 14 amino acids. Germline V gives CDR1 SGHTA, CDR2 FQGNSA. V gave up 0 bases and J gave up 7 bases, with 12 bases separating them. The CDR3 coding sequence is TGTGCCAGCAGCTTAGCACAGGGCCAGTTTGAAGCTTTCTTT. Protein product: CASSLAQGQFEAFF.

The CDR3 bases are TGTGCCAGCAGTGAACTGACAGTGGAACCCCAGCATTTT. Its translation: CASSELTVEPQHF. The J gene is TRBJ1-5, the V gene TRBV6-1; a possible D gene is TRBD1 (5 bases). The ends were cut back, 2 bases at V and 10 bases at J, with 12 bases in the middle. The CDR3 sequence is 13 residues long. The germline V gene has CDR1 MNHNS and CDR2 SASEGT.

The chain has TRBV19 and TRBJ2-2; D might be TRBD1 (6 bases). The germline V and J ends were trimmed by 3 bases and 3 bases, with 11 bases remaining between them. The CDR3 runs to 15 residues. The germline gives CDR1 LNHDA, CDR2 SQIVND (reference sequence). The CDR3 bases are TGTGCCAGTAGTATTTGGGCAGGGGACACCGGGGAGCTGTTTTTT. This encodes CASSIWAGDTGELFF.

The chain has TRBV10-3 and TRBJ1-1; 7 positions match TRBD1. The CDR3 is 15 amino acids. The J segment lost 5 bases and the V segment lost 1 base, leaving 7 bases of the junction unmatched. Germline CDR1 is ENHRY and CDR2 is SYGVKD. The CDR3 loop reads CAISEWDRSGTEAFF. The CDR3 coding sequence is TGTGCCATCAGTGAGTGGGACAGATCGGGAACTGAAGCTTTCTTT.

This rearrangement joins TRBV10-3 to TRBJ1-2; TRBD1 aligns across 9 bases. Looked up from germline, CDR1 is ENHRY and CDR2 is SYGVKD. This CDR3 has 14 amino acids. V gave up 9 bases and J gave up 3 bases; unmatched junction bases: 8. For the CDR3, the DNA is TGTGCCATTCAGGACAGGGGAGATTACTATGGCTACACCTTC. Translating gives CAIQDRGDYYGYTF.

This chain joins TRBV24-1 and TRBJ2-2; no clear D. The V gene's germline CDR1 is KGHDR and CDR2 SFDVKD. The CDR3 is 12 residues long. Trimming took off 6 bases at V and 9 bases at J, with 10 bases between the two ends. As DNA, the CDR3 is TGTGCCACCAGTTCGAGTGTACGGGAGCTGTTTTTT. Encoded protein: CATSSSVRELFF.

This sequence joins TRBV4-2 and TRBJ2-7; D may be TRBD2 (6 bases). In germline, CDR1 is LGHNA, CDR2 YNFKEQ. The CDR3 is 15 amino acids. The V end lost 4 bases, the J end lost 4 bases, and 17 bases lay between the germline ends. CDR3 nucleotide sequence: TGTGCCAGCAGCCGTTATCGGGGGTCCCTTTACGAGCAGTACTTC. It encodes CASSRYRGSLYEQYF.

V and J are TRBV5-1 and TRBJ2-3, with a tentative D call TRBD1 (6 bases). Trimming took off 4 bases at V and 0 bases at J, with 12 bases between the two ends. The CDR3 has 15 amino acids. Per the germline V gene, CDR1 is SGHRS and CDR2 is YFSETQ. The CDR3 is CASSEGQISTDTQYF. In DNA, the CDR3 is TGCGCCAGCAGCGAAGGACAGATTAGCACAGATACGCAGTATTTT.

This chain connects TRBV7-9 to TRBJ2-4, with 10 bases aligning to TRBD1. CDR1 SEHNR and CDR2 FQNEAQ come from the germline V gene (reference sequence). V was pared by 5 bases and J by 15 bases, with 7 bases of the junction left unmatched. The CDR3 spans 12 residues. CDR3 nucleotide sequence: TGTGCCAGCAGCCCGCGACAGGGGGCCGGGTACTTC. It encodes CASSPRQGAGYF. Together with reference TRBV7-9 and TRBJ2-4, the CDR3 gives the full variable domain: DTGVSQNPRHKITKRGQNVTFRCDPISEHNRLYWYRQTLGQGPEFLTYFQNEAQLEKSRLLSDRFSAERPKGSFSTLEIQRTEQGDSAMYLCASSPRQGAGYFGAGTRLSVL.

The chain joins TRBV18 to TRBJ2-5; the D gene is possibly TRBD2 (5 bases). The CDR3 is 16 residues long. Per the germline V gene, CDR1 is KGHSH and CDR2 is LQKENI. Trimming shortened V by 2 bases and J by 3 bases, and 16 bases separated the two germline ends. CDR3 loop: CASSPFVPDFEETQYF. As DNA, the CDR3 is TGTGCCAGCTCACCATTCGTTCCGGACTTTGAAGAGACCCAGTACTTC.